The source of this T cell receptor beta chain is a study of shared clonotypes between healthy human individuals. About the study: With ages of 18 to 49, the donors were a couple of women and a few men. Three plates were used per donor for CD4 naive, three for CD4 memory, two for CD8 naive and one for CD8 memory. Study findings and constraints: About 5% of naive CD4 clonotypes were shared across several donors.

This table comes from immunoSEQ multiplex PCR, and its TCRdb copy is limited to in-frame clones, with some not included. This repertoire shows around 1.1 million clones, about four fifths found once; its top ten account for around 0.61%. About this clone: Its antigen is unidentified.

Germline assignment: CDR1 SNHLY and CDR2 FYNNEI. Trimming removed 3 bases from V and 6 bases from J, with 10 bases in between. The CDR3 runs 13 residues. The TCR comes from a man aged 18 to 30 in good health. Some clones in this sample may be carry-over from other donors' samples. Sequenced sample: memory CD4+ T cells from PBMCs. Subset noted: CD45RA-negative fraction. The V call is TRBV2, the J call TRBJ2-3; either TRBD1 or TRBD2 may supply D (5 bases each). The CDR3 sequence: CASSERGVDTQYF. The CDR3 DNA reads TGTGCCAGCAGTGAGAGGGGAGTGGATACGCAGTATTTT.